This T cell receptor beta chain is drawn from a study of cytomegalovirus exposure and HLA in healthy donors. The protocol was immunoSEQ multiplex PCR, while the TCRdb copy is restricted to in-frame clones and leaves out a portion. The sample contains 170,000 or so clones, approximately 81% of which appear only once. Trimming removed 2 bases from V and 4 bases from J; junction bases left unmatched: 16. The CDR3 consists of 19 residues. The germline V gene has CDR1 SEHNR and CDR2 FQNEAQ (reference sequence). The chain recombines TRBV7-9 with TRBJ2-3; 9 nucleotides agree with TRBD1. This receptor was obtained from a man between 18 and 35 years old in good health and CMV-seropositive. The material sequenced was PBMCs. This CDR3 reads CASSLPASGGTGRADTQYF. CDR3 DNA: TGTGCCAGCAGCTTACCGGCCTCAGGGGGGACAGGGAGGGCAGATACGCAGTATTTT.